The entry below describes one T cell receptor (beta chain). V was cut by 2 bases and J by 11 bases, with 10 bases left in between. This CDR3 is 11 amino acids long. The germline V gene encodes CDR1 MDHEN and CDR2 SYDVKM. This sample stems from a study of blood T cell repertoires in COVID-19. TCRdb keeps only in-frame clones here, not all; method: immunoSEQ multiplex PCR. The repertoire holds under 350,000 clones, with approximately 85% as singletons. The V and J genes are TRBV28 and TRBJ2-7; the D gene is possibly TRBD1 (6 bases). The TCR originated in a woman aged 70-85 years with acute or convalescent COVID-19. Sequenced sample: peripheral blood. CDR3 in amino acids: CASSLQQGKYF. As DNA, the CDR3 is TGTGCCAGCAGTTTACAACAGGGCAAGTACTTC.